Below, one T cell receptor beta chain is given with its context. Its antigen is currently unknown. This specimen comes from a study of blood T cells in healthy people across ages. Primers used in a second PCR of roughly 6 to 11 cycles were a sample-barcoded 5' primer and a J-beta primer mix. TCRdb redid the calling of the 5' RACE reads with MiXCR, one entry per CDR3 protein. This table holds roughly 800,000 distinct CDR3 sequences, roughly 50% found once. Study-wide results and caveats: For the donors, CMV status was unknown and possibly confounded expanded clonotype changes. Researchers said unsorted PBMCs prevented a conclusive naive versus antigen-experienced comparison. Long-lived and aged donors differed, with more naive CD4+ cells and higher diversity in the long-lived.

Germline V gene data show CDR1 as SGHRS and CDR2 as YFSETQ. Trimming took 4 bases from V and 8 from J, leaving 18 bases between them. The CDR3 has 14 amino acids. The sample consisted of blood. This sequence was found in a man of 80 years or more in good health. V and J are TRBV5-1 and TRBJ1-2; D call uncertain. CDR3: CASSPTNPALGYTF. The CDR3 DNA follows: TGCGCCAGCAGCCCAACGAATCCCGCCCTCGGCTACACCTTC.